Only a few counts were recorded for the clone carrying this T cell receptor beta chain. The target antigen is unknown. Authors of the study amplified TCR beta CDR3 regions from RNA transcripts. Carried out on the TCR CDR3, a first-round RT-PCR used the HTBI primer set. A single record per CDR3 protein comes from TCRdb applying MiXCR to the multiplex PCR reads. This sample has 600,000 to 750,000 distinct CDR3 sequences, with roughly 17% found just once. Across 18 months, stable Graves' hyperthyroidism was marked by no progression to ophthalmopathy. This entry belongs to a study of T cells in Graves' hyperthyroidism and ophthalmopathy. Study-level results: Blood samples included most of the expanded thyroid clonotypes exceeding 0.001.

Trimming left V 5 bases short and J 5 bases short, with 22 bases between. Germline CDR1 and CDR2: GTSNPN and SVGIG (reference sequence). This CDR3 contains 15 residues. Sequences were obtained from blood. This chain joins TRBV30 and TRBJ2-7; D is possibly TRBD1 (7 bases). The receptor comes from a man aged 50 to 60 with Graves' hyperthyroidism. The CDR3 loop reads CAWGRIQGRSDEQYF. CDR3 nucleotide sequence: TGTGCCTGGGGAAGAATACAGGGGAGGTCGGACGAGCAGTACTTC.